A selection of T cell receptor beta chains follows, all from one sample in a study of shared clonotypes between healthy human individuals. The protocol was immunoSEQ multiplex PCR, while the TCRdb copy is restricted to in-frame clones and leaves out a portion. Of approximately 740,000 clones in the sample, 80% to 95% were seen once. Sample: naive CD8+ T cells sorted from blood. These receptors originate from a young man in good health. The CDR3 runs from the conserved cysteine through the conserved F or W. The D gene is left open where the match is weak. Clone sizes are given selectively: once, few, many, or a class where the clone is expanded.

DNA	CDR3	V	J	D	size
TGTGCCAGCAGTAACCGGGACAGCTACTACGAGCAGTACTTC	CASSNRDSYYEQYF	TRBV6-1	TRBJ2-7	TRBD1	NA
TGTGCCAGCAGTAACCCGGGACTAGCGGATGAGCAGTTCTTC	CASSNPGLADEQFF	TRBV6-6	TRBJ2-1	TRBD2	NA
TGTGCCATCAGTGAACTTGAGACCGGGGAGCTGTTTTTT	CAISELETGELFF	TRBV10-3	TRBJ2-2	NA	NA
TGTGCCAGCAGCGTAGGAACCCTAGCGGCCCCTACCCTTCCTACGCGCGGGCAGTACTTC	CASSVGTLAAPTLPTRGQYF	TRBV9	TRBJ2-7	TRBD2	NA
TGTGCCAGCAGCTTAGCCCGCTACTACGAGCAGTACTTC	CASSLARYYEQYF	TRBV7-2	TRBJ2-7	NA	NA
TGTGCCAGCAGTGAAACCCGTGAAAAGGCGTTTTTT	CASSETREKAFF	TRBV6-1	TRBJ1-4	NA	NA
TGTGCCAGCAGTCTGGTCGGGACAGGGCTGACCTACGAGCAGTACTTC	CASSLVGTGLTYEQYF	TRBV27	TRBJ2-7	TRBD1	NA
TGTGCCACCAGCAGACTAAGGACAGGGCAGAACACTGAAGCTTTCTTT	CATSRLRTGQNTEAFF	TRBV15	TRBJ1-1	TRBD1	NA
TGTGCCAGCAGTTTCGGGACAGTCTACGAGCAGTACTTC	CASSFGTVYEQYF	TRBV27	TRBJ2-7	TRBD1	NA
TGTGCCAGCACCGAACGAGGGGCAACCGGGGAGCTGTTTTTT	CASTERGATGELFF	TRBV6-1	TRBJ2-2	NA	NA
TGTGCCAGCAGCTTGGTCGCTAGCGGGACGCCCTACGAGCAGTACTTC	CASSLVASGTPYEQYF	TRBV5-4	TRBJ2-7	TRBD2	few
TGCAGCGTCGATAAACAGGGGGCGGAGGGCTACACCTTC	CSVDKQGAEGYTF	TRBV29-1	TRBJ1-2	TRBD1	NA
TGTGCCACGTCGGACGGGACTAATGAAAAACTGTTTTTT	CATSDGTNEKLFF	TRBV2	TRBJ1-4	NA	NA
TGTGCCAGCAGAGCCATCGACAGGGTGAACAATGAGCAGTTCTTC	CASRAIDRVNNEQFF	TRBV5-6	TRBJ2-1	TRBD1	NA
TGTGCCAGCAGTTTATCCCCCTTTCTAGCGGGAGAATCCTACGAGCAGTACTTC	CASSLSPFLAGESYEQYF	TRBV27	TRBJ2-7	TRBD2	NA
TGTGCCAGCAGCCATTTTTGGGACACTGAAGCTTTCTTT	CASSHFWDTEAFF	TRBV7-9	TRBJ1-1	NA	NA
TGTGCCAGCAGCTTACGCTTAGCGGGAGGTTACAATGAGCAGTTCTTC	CASSLRLAGGYNEQFF	TRBV13	TRBJ2-1	TRBD2	NA
TGTGCCAGCAGTCAGACTACAGGGGGCGACGAGCAGTACTTC	CASSQTTGGDEQYF	TRBV7-9	TRBJ2-7	TRBD1	NA
TGTGCCAGCGAGGACAACCCGGGCCACTGGGATGAGCAGTTCTTC	CASEDNPGHWDEQFF	TRBV7-9	TRBJ2-1	NA	NA
TGTGCCAGCAGCCAACACCGGGACAGGGTCTACGAGCAGTACTTC	CASSQHRDRVYEQYF	TRBV7-6	TRBJ2-7	TRBD1	NA
TGTGCCAGCGGAGGCGTACACGGGAGGGGCACCTACAATGAGCAGTTCTTC	CASGGVHGRGTYNEQFF	TRBV7-2	TRBJ2-1	TRBD2	NA
TGTGCCAGCAGCCCGAGCTGGGGCTACGAGCAGTACTTC	CASSPSWGYEQYF	TRBV5-5	TRBJ2-7	NA	many
TGTGCCAGCAGTGGAATAGATACGCAGTATTTT	CASSGIDTQYF	TRBV27	TRBJ2-3	NA	NA
TGTGCCAGCAGCTTAGGGACTAGCGGGAGTGTTGCGGTCACCGGGGAGCTGTTTTTT	CASSLGTSGSVAVTGELFF	TRBV7-6	TRBJ2-2	TRBD2	NA
TGTGCCAGCAGGGAACTAGCGGCCTACGAGCAGTACTTC	CASRELAAYEQYF	TRBV28	TRBJ2-7	TRBD2	NA
TGCAGCGTTAGGGACTATGAGCAGTTCTTC	CSVRDYEQFF	TRBV29-1	TRBJ2-1	NA	NA
TGTGCCAGCAGTTTTTGGGGGGCATCCTACGAGCAGTACTTC	CASSFWGASYEQYF	TRBV27	TRBJ2-7	NA	NA
TGTGCCACTTTGGAAAGAGGGGGCATCTATGGCTACACCTTC	CATLERGGIYGYTF	TRBV28	TRBJ1-2	TRBD1	NA
TGCAGCGTTGAAGGAGCCGGGACACATAGCACAGATACGCAGTATTTT	CSVEGAGTHSTDTQYF	TRBV29-1	TRBJ2-3	NA	NA
TGTGCCAGCAGCTTAAGTACTAGCCGATACAATGAGCAGTTCTTC	CASSLSTSRYNEQFF	TRBV13	TRBJ2-1	NA	NA
TGCGCCAGCAGCCAAGATAGAGTTTGGTGGCGGGAGAGCACAGATACGCAGTATTTT	CASSQDRVWWRESTDTQYF	TRBV4-1	TRBJ2-3	TRBD2	NA
TGTGCCAGCAGCTTAGATTTTCCGAACACCGGGGAGCTGTTTTTT	CASSLDFPNTGELFF	TRBV7-9	TRBJ2-2	NA	NA
TGTGCCAGCAGTTCCGGCGGCGGGATATACAATGAGCAGTTCTTC	CASSSGGGIYNEQFF	TRBV27	TRBJ2-1	NA	NA
TGTGCCAGCAGGGAGTACAATGAGCAGTTCTTC	CASREYNEQFF	TRBV6-1	TRBJ2-1	NA	NA
TGCGCCAGCAGGGGACCGACGAACACTGAAGCTTTCTTT	CASRGPTNTEAFF	TRBV10-1	TRBJ1-1	NA	NA
TGTGCCAGCAGTGTCCGGCGGGACAGGGTTAACGAGCAGTACTTC	CASSVRRDRVNEQYF	TRBV6-4	TRBJ2-7	TRBD1	NA
TGTGCCACCAGGGGGGGCATCCCCGGGGAGCTGTTTTTT	CATRGGIPGELFF	TRBV15	TRBJ2-2	NA	NA
TGTGCCAGCGGTGGGCAGAAAGAGACCCAGTACTTC	CASGGQKETQYF	TRBV2	TRBJ2-5	NA	NA
TGTGCCAGTAGTGCCGGGAGTACCTACGAGCAGTACTTC	CASSAGSTYEQYF	TRBV19	TRBJ2-7	NA	NA
TGTGCCAGCAGTGAATCCGAGGGGAAGGGTTACAATGAGCAGTTCTTC	CASSESEGKGYNEQFF	TRBV6-1	TRBJ2-1	NA	NA